This T cell receptor (beta chain) originates from a study of CXCR3-negative and CXCR3-positive naive CD8 T cells. Findings of the study overall: Unlike memory cells, which differed, naive CXCR3-negative and CXCR3-positive cells had similar TRBV-TRBJ usage.

CDR1 is MDHEN and CDR2 is SYDVKM in the germline V gene. The CDR3 consists of 18 residues. Concerning this clonotype itself: Its specificity is unknown.

All TRB cDNA libraries came from 5' RACE performed with UMI labels. TCRdb reprocessed the 5' RACE reads; each CDR3 protein has one entry and no DNA is given. This sample contains around 26,000 distinct CDR3 sequences. V gene TRBV28 combines with J gene TRBJ2-7; absent DNA, TCRdb's TRBD2 call cannot be checked. The specimen was naive CXCR3- CD8+ T cells from blood. Noted subset: CD45RO-CCR7+CD27+CD95- naive CD8+ T cells lacking CXCR3 (TNR3-). The TCR comes from a human donor in good health. Some clones in this sample may be carry-over from other donors' samples. CDR3 in amino acids: CASSTLAGGVKDSYEQYF.